The rows below give T cell receptor beta chains drawn from one sample of a study of T cells in tuberculosis. TCRdb's table, derived via immunoSEQ multiplex PCR, lists solely in-frame clones and lacks some. The table lists 35,000 to 45,000 clones, roughly 95% of them singletons, with roughly 4% in the top ten. The sequencing here drew on PBMCs, taken at tuberculosis diagnosis. These receptors were taken from an adult with tuberculosis. Both conserved end residues are part of each CDR3. A D gene is named only where the DNA matches it firmly. Only some rows state a clone size, as once, few, many or a class for expanded clones.

V: TRBV9
D: .
size: .
J: TRBJ1-2
DNA: TGTGCCAGCAGCCCAGGGTTCGACTATGGCTACACCTTC
CDR3: CASSPGFDYGYTF

V: TRBV7-9
D: .
size: once
J: TRBJ2-1
DNA: TGTGCCAGCAGCCCCCCCCCTTCCTACAATGAGCAGTTCTTC
CDR3: CASSPPPSYNEQFF

V: TRBV19
D: TRBD2
size: .
J: TRBJ2-5
DNA: TGTGCCAGTAGTACCAGCGGGAGGCCGGAGACCCAGTACTTC
CDR3: CASSTSGRPETQYF

V: TRBV5-1
D: .
size: .
J: TRBJ2-7
DNA: TGCGCCAGCCGGGACTCCACCTACGAGCAGTACTTC
CDR3: CASRDSTYEQYF

V: TRBV2
D: .
size: .
J: TRBJ2-7
DNA: TGTGCCAGCAGTGAGGACACTGTCGACGAGCAGTACTTC
CDR3: CASSEDTVDEQYF

V: TRBV2
D: TRBD1
size: .
J: TRBJ1-6
DNA: TGTGCCAGCAGCGAGGACAGGGGAGAGGACAACTTT
CDR3: CASSEDRGEDNF

V: TRBV5-1
D: TRBD1
size: .
J: TRBJ2-5
DNA: TGCGCCAGCAGCTTCCAGGGGGTAGCGATACAAGAGACCCAGTACTTC
CDR3: CASSFQGVAIQETQYF

V: TRBV7-6
D: TRBD1
size: few
J: TRBJ2-5
DNA: TGTGCCAGCAGCGCCCGACAGGGTACGAAGACCCAGTACTTC
CDR3: CASSARQGTKTQYF

V: TRBV9
D: TRBD1
size: .
J: TRBJ2-1
DNA: TGTGCCAGCAGCGTTCTATCAGGGGGCGGAAATGAGCAGTTCTTC
CDR3: CASSVLSGGGNEQFF

V: TRBV10-3
D: TRBD1
size: .
J: TRBJ2-2
DNA: TGTGCCATCAGTAGACAGGGGGCTGCGACCGGGGAGCTGTTTTTT
CDR3: CAISRQGAATGELFF

V: TRBV11-2
D: TRBD1
size: .
J: TRBJ2-2
DNA: TGTGCCAGCAGCTTCATAACCGGGACAGGGTCCGGGGAGCTGTTTTTT
CDR3: CASSFITGTGSGELFF

V: TRBV2
D: TRBD1
size: .
J: TRBJ2-7
DNA: TGTGCCAGCATTGCTTCACCGGGACAGGGGTTGCACGAGCAGTACTTC
CDR3: CASIASPGQGLHEQYF